The 18 T cell receptor beta chains listed next were all sequenced from one sample in a study of early T cells in non-severe SARS-CoV-2 infection. Each CDR3 protein is one row after TCRdb ran MiXCR on the 5' RACE reads. The sample has about 55,000 distinct CDR3 sequences, 14% to 15% seen once; the top ten hold 10%. This sample comprised whole blood, obtained at baseline. These TCRs come from an adult who was a healthcare worker with PCR-confirmed SARS-CoV-2 infection or an uninfected control (not recorded which).

This CDR3 is CASSSDGSGANVLTF. DNA of the CDR3: TGCGCCAGCAGCTCCGACGGCTCTGGGGCCAACGTCCTGACTTTC. V gene TRBV5-1 combines with J gene TRBJ2-6, with D hard to call. V shed 3 bases and J shed 0 bases, with 7 bases lying between them. The CDR3 runs to 15 residues. Germline CDR1 and CDR2: SGHRS and YFSETQ.

The chain carries TRBV20-1 and TRBJ2-3; perhaps D is TRBD1 or TRBD2 (5 bases each). The CDR3 loop spans 16 amino acids. The V end was cut by 3 bases, the J end by 2 bases, with 18 bases between. Per the germline V gene, CDR1 is DFQATT and CDR2 is SNEGSKA (reference sequence). The CDR3 is CSARGRDGRSTDTQYF. The CDR3 nucleotides read TGCAGTGCTAGGGGCCGGGACGGACGATCCACAGATACGCAGTATTTT.

V and J are TRBV18 and TRBJ1-1, with D maybe TRBD1 (5 bases). CDR3 size: 16 residues. CDR1 is KGHSH, CDR2 LQKENI, per germline. Between the trimmed V and J ends, which lost 4 bases and 0 bases, there was a span of 15 bases. Written as DNA, the CDR3 is TGTGCCAGCTCACAACCAGGGCCTTATATGAACACTGAAGCTTTCTTT. Translation: CASSQPGPYMNTEAFF.

This clonotype has a count of ten or more. The chain carries TRBV6-1 and TRBJ2-3; D unclear. The CDR3 is made up of 13 amino acids. Trimming cost V 3 bases and J 6 bases, with 10 bases left between them. Germline CDR1 reads MNHNS; CDR2 reads SASEGT. The CDR3 reads CASSDGVWDTQYF. The CDR3 nucleotides read TGTGCCAGCAGTGATGGCGTATGGGATACGCAGTATTTT.

The rearrangement uses TRBV20-1 and TRBJ2-1, with 7 positions matching TRBD2. The germline gives CDR1 DFQATT, CDR2 SNEGSKA (reference sequence). CDR3 length: 12 amino acids. J was trimmed by 6 bases and V by 3 bases; bases with no gene match: 2. The CDR3 here is CSASGGSNEQFF. CDR3 coding DNA: TGCAGTGCTAGTGGCGGGAGCAATGAGCAGTTCTTC.

Only a few counts were recorded for this clonotype. The chain employs TRBV18 and TRBJ2-2, with D unresolved. Deletions cut 10 bases from V and 0 bases from J, with 12 bases between. The CDR3 has 14 amino acids. The V gene's germline CDR1 is KGHSH and CDR2 LQKENI. The CDR3 DNA reads TGTGCCACCGCGTGGGATACGAACACCGGGGAGCTGTTTTTT. It translates to CATAWDTNTGELFF.

This clonotype was picked up many times. This chain uses TRBV7-9 with TRBJ2-1, with a weak D call TRBD2 (5 bases). V lost 4 bases, J lost 3 bases, and 7 bases lay in between. This CDR3 is built from 13 residues. Germline lookup yields CDR1 SEHNR and CDR2 FQNEAQ (reference sequence). This CDR3 reads CASSSGNYNEQFF. The DNA for the CDR3 is TGTGCCAGCAGCTCCGGGAACTACAATGAGCAGTTCTTC.

This chain connects TRBV10-3 to TRBJ2-7; D is perhaps TRBD1 (6 bases). The CDR3 is 12 amino acids. V was cut by 6 bases and J by 6 bases, with 12 bases left in between. Germline V gene sequence: CDR1 ENHRY, CDR2 SYGVKD. DNA of the CDR3: TGTGCCATCAGGAATACAGGGACCGAGCAGTACTTC. As protein: CAIRNTGTEQYF.

By sample share, this clonotype is medium-sized (0.01 to 0.1%). The chain links TRBV28 to TRBJ2-2; either TRBD1 or TRBD2 may fit D (5 bases each). V was pared by 5 bases and J by 0 bases, with 10 bases between. The CDR3 covers 15 residues. CDR1 and CDR2 from the germline V gene are MDHEN and SYDVKM. The CDR3 reads CASSPGTPNTGELFF. CDR3 nucleotides: TGTGCCAGCAGTCCCGGGACGCCGAACACCGGGGAGCTGTTTTTT.

This clonotype showed up many times. The gene calls are TRBV28 and TRBJ1-1; D is ambiguous. Looked up from germline, CDR1 is MDHEN and CDR2 is SYDVKM. This CDR3 is built from 11 residues. The germline V and J ends were trimmed by 6 bases and 10 bases, with 12 bases remaining between them. CDR3 region: CASSGPRTAFF. In DNA, the CDR3 is TGTGCCAGCAGCGGGCCCCGGACAGCTTTCTTT.

This chain links TRBV28 with TRBJ1-3, with D unclear. The CDR3 has 15 amino acids. The germline V and J ends were trimmed by 6 bases and 4 bases, with 16 bases remaining between them. The germline V gene encodes CDR1 MDHEN and CDR2 SYDVKM. The CDR3 protein is CASSSGAVRGNTIYF. Written as DNA, the CDR3 is TGTGCCAGCAGCTCCGGCGCTGTGAGGGGAAACACCATATATTTT. Full variable domain (missing parts from reference TRBV28 and TRBJ1-3): DVKVTQSSRYLVKRTGEKVFLECVQDMDHENMFWYRQDPGLGLRLIYFSYDVKMKEKGDIPEGYSVSREKKERFSLILESASTNQTSMYLCASSSGAVRGNTIYFGEGSWLTVV.

The genes are TRBV20-1 and TRBJ2-3; D is ambiguous. This CDR3 comprises 12 residues. The V gene lost 0 bases and the J gene lost 6 bases, with 7 bases spanning the gap. The germline V gene encodes CDR1 DFQATT and CDR2 SNEGSKA (reference sequence). CDR3: CSARDGRDTQYF. DNA of the CDR3: TGCAGTGCTAGAGATGGTAGGGATACGCAGTATTTT.

This clonotype was recorded at least ten times. The V call is TRBV12-3 or TRBV12-4, the J call TRBJ1-5, with 9 bases that match TRBD1. This CDR3 has 13 residues. The V and J ends lost 7 bases and 11 bases, in that order; junction bases with no gene match: 9. CDR3: CASTQGQGRTQHF. The CDR3 DNA reads TGTGCCAGCACCCAGGGACAGGGTCGGACCCAGCATTTT.

This clonotype showed up just a few times. The rearrangement joins TRBV5-1 to TRBJ2-5, with D perhaps being TRBD1 or TRBD2 (5 bases each). This CDR3 is 14 amino acids long. The V end lost 0 bases, the J end lost 4 bases, and 10 bases lay between the germline ends. The germline V gene encodes CDR1 SGHRS and CDR2 YFSETQ. The CDR3 region has the DNA TGCGCCAGCAGCTTGGCCGGGACCGGAGAGACCCAGTACTTC. Translating it yields CASSLAGTGETQYF.

This clonotype was seen a few times. The chain couples TRBV12-3 or TRBV12-4 to TRBJ2-2; D is unresolved. The CDR3 extends over 11 amino acids. V was shortened by 2 bases and J by 6 bases, with 1 base between the two germline ends. The CDR3 is CASSLPGELFF. The DNA for the CDR3 is TGTGCCAGCAGTTTACCCGGGGAGCTGTTTTTT.

This clonotype has a handful of counts. The J gene is TRBJ2-7, the V gene TRBV11-1; 7 nucleotides match TRBD1. The junction had 7 bases not matched to a gene; V was cut back by 6 bases and J by 2 bases. This CDR3 spans 14 amino acids. Germline V gene sequence: CDR1 SGHAT, CDR2 FQDESV (reference sequence). CDR3 DNA: TGTGCCAGCAGTTCACAGGGGTCAACCTACGAGCAGTACTTC. Protein product: CASSSQGSTYEQYF.

This clonotype showed up many times. The V and J genes are TRBV11-2 and TRBJ2-7; 10 bases match TRBD2. This CDR3 is 17 amino acids long. V was pared by 4 bases and J by 0 bases, with 9 bases of the junction left unmatched. Per germline, CDR1 SGHAT and CDR2 FQNNGV. The CDR3 loop reads CASSWTSGQRFSYEQYF. In nucleotides, the CDR3 is TGTGCCAGCAGCTGGACTAGCGGACAAAGGTTCTCCTACGAGCAGTACTTC. Combining the CDR3 with reference TRBV11-2 and TRBJ2-7 gives the whole variable domain EAGVAQSPRYKIIEKRQSVAFWCNPISGHATLYWYQQILGQGPKLLIQFQNNGVVDDSQLPKDRFSAERLKGVDSTLKIQPAKLEDSAVYLCASSWTSGQRFSYEQYFGPGTRLTVT.

The genes are TRBV4-1 and TRBJ2-3, with D perhaps TRBD1 (6 bases). Germline V gene lookup returns CDR1 MGHRA and CDR2 YSYEKL. The CDR3 spans 15 residues. The germline V and J ends were trimmed by 7 bases and 1 base, with 15 bases remaining between them. The chain's CDR3 is CASKQGYRGTDTQYF. The CDR3 region has the DNA TGCGCCAGCAAACAGGGATATAGGGGCACAGATACGCAGTATTTT.